The 14 T cell receptor beta chains reported below all come from one sample, sequenced in a study of pediatric ulcerative colitis (dated by TCRdb to 2018 to 2020). Library prep was done by the immunoSEQ multiplex PCR assay. Sourced from immuneACCESS, this table was stored by TCRdb with only in-frame sequences that have V and J called. A share of the clones is absent; for the studies checked, an unresolved V gene accounts for under half, and the remainder has no known explanation. This sample has 32,000 or so clones in its table, and approximately 82% of those were observed once. The ten largest clonotypes hold 3.5% to 5% of the sample. Specimen: blood. These receptors all come from a boy aged 5-17 years with severe ulcerative colitis.

V gene TRBV29-1 combines with J gene TRBJ1-1; a weak D match, TRBD1 (6 bases). The CDR3 sequence is 12 residues long. Germline V lookup: CDR1 SQVTM, CDR2 ANQGSEA. V shed 6 bases and J shed 6 bases, with 14 bases lying between them. DNA of the CDR3: TGCAGCGTGGTAACAGGGAGCGCTGAAGCTTTCTTT. This encodes CSVVTGSAEAFF.

This chain connects TRBV5-1 to TRBJ1-1, with 12 bases lining up with TRBD1. The CDR3 runs to 16 residues. Germline CDR1 SGHRS, CDR2 YFSETQ. V shed 3 bases, J shed 3 bases, and the junction held 6 bases outside the gene matches. The CDR3 loop is CASSSGQGAVDTEAFF. The CDR3 DNA sequence: TGCGCCAGCAGCTCGGGACAGGGGGCGGTGGACACTGAAGCTTTCTTT.

This chain uses TRBV5-1 with TRBJ1-1; 7 positions agree with TRBD1. From germline, CDR1 is SGHRS and CDR2 YFSETQ. V shed 0 bases, J shed 1 base, and the junction held 0 bases outside the gene matches. This CDR3 is 14 amino acids long. CDR3 in amino acids: CASSLDRGNTEAFF. DNA for the CDR3: TGCGCCAGCAGCTTGGACAGGGGGAACACTGAAGCTTTCTTT. Full variable domain (rest looked up from reference TRBV5-1 and TRBJ1-1): KAGVTQTPRYLIKTRGQQVTLSCSPISGHRSVSWYQQTPGQGLQFLFEYFSETQRNKGNFPGRFSGRQFSNSRSEMNVSTLELGDSALYLCASSLDRGNTEAFFGQGTRLTVV.

A few counts support this clone. The chain combines TRBV10-3 with TRBJ1-6; TRBD1 aligns across 11 bases. The CDR3 length is 14 residues. CDR1 is ENHRY, CDR2 SYGVKD, per germline. V gave up 6 bases and J gave up 11 bases; unmatched junction bases: 6. The CDR3 here is CAISGTGGATPLHF. The CDR3 DNA follows: TGTGCCATCAGCGGGACAGGGGGGGCCACACCCCTCCACTTT.

This clone occurred once. The chain couples TRBV4-1 to TRBJ1-2; D perhaps matches TRBD1 (5 bases). V gave up 1 base and J gave up 4 bases, with 16 bases separating them. This CDR3 contains 16 residues. The germline V gene encodes CDR1 MGHRA and CDR2 YSYEKL. The CDR3 is CASSQGVKGPRYGYTF. The CDR3 DNA reads as TGCGCCAGCAGCCAAGGAGTCAAGGGGCCCCGCTATGGCTACACCTTC.

The genes are TRBV6-5 and TRBJ1-6; 7 bases agree with TRBD1. From germline, CDR1 is MNHEY and CDR2 SVGAGI. The CDR3 sequence is 14 residues long. V dropped 6 bases and J dropped 6; count of bases not matched to a gene: 5. This CDR3 reads CASSLGQFNSPLHF. The CDR3 nucleotides are TGTGCCAGCAGCTTGGGACAGTTTAATTCACCCCTCCACTTT.

V and J are TRBV19 and TRBJ2-1, with a possible D match to TRBD1 (6 bases). V lost 7 bases and J 7 bases, leaving 11 bases between the germline ends. This CDR3 spans 12 amino acids. Germline CDR1 is LNHDA and CDR2 is SQIVND (reference sequence). The CDR3 is CASNTGWNEQFF. CDR3 DNA: TGTGCCAGTAATACAGGGTGGAATGAGCAGTTCTTC.

The chain is built from TRBV11-2 and TRBJ1-4, with a tentative D call TRBD1 (6 bases). The CDR3 runs 18 residues. V was clipped by 6 bases and J by 3 bases, with 23 bases between them. Germline CDR1 and CDR2: SGHAT and FQNNGV. CDR3 region: CASSSTTRGINSNEKLFF. The CDR3 DNA reads TGTGCCAGCAGTTCCACCACCAGGGGAATAAATTCTAATGAAAAACTGTTTTTT. Full variable domain (rest looked up from reference TRBV11-2 and TRBJ1-4): EAGVAQSPRYKIIEKRQSVAFWCNPISGHATLYWYQQILGQGPKLLIQFQNNGVVDDSQLPKDRFSAERLKGVDSTLKIQPAKLEDSAVYLCASSSTTRGINSNEKLFFGSGTQLSVL.

The CDR3 DNA reads as TGCGCCAGCAGCCTCCATGGCACAGATACGCAGTATTTT. This codes for CASSLHGTDTQYF. J is TRBJ2-3 and V is TRBV5-1; D call uncertain. Germline CDR1 is SGHRS and CDR2 is YFSETQ. V was pared by 4 bases and J by 1 base, with 7 bases between. The CDR3 is 13 residues long. Drawing the rest from reference TRBV5-1 and TRBJ2-3, the complete variable domain is KAGVTQTPRYLIKTRGQQVTLSCSPISGHRSVSWYQQTPGQGLQFLFEYFSETQRNKGNFPGRFSGRQFSNSRSEMNVSTLELGDSALYLCASSLHGTDTQYFGPGTRLTVL.

The chain employs TRBV9 and TRBJ1-1, with TRBD1 matching over 10 bases. The germline V gene encodes CDR1 SGDLS and CDR2 YYNGEE. The CDR3 consists of 15 residues. J lost 4 bases, V lost 0 bases, and 3 bases had no gene match. CDR3 in amino acids: CASSVGQGAATEAFF. The CDR3 coding sequence is TGTGCCAGCAGCGTAGGACAGGGGGCGGCCACTGAAGCTTTCTTT.

The CDR3 sequence: CAWTTGGGADTQYF. CDR3 sequence (DNA): TGTGCCTGGACGACAGGGGGCGGCGCAGATACGCAGTATTTT. The V and J genes are TRBV30 and TRBJ2-3; 10 bases are a match to TRBD1. The germline V gene encodes CDR1 GTSNPN and CDR2 SVGIG (reference sequence). The CDR3 is made up of 14 amino acids. J was trimmed by 4 bases and V by 4 bases; bases with no gene match: 5.

The chain carries TRBV5-1 and TRBJ1-2, with D uncertain. The CDR3 totals 13 residues. V was clipped by 4 bases and J by 4 bases, with 11 bases between them. Germline values: CDR1 SGHRS, CDR2 YFSETQ. CDR3 region: CASSDDGSYGYTF. In nucleotides, the CDR3 is TGCGCCAGCAGCGACGACGGGAGCTATGGCTACACCTTC.

This chain connects TRBV5-1 to TRBJ2-1, with D perhaps TRBD1 (5 bases). This CDR3 has 13 residues. V was cut by 1 base and J by 9 bases, with 11 bases left in between. CDR1 is SGHRS, CDR2 YFSETQ, per germline. CDR3 nucleotides: TGCGCCAGCAGCTTGATGCAGGGTGTTGAGCAGTTCTTC. Its translation is CASSLMQGVEQFF.

This clone was observed a handful of times. This rearrangement joins TRBV30 to TRBJ2-3; D gene uncertain. V lost 2 bases and J lost 4, with 19 bases in between. CDR1 is GTSNPN and CDR2 is SVGIG in the germline V gene (reference sequence). This CDR3 region has 16 residues. The CDR3: CAWSWGFAALSDTQYF. CDR3 coding DNA: TGTGCCTGGAGTTGGGGATTCGCCGCCCTATCAGATACGCAGTATTTT.